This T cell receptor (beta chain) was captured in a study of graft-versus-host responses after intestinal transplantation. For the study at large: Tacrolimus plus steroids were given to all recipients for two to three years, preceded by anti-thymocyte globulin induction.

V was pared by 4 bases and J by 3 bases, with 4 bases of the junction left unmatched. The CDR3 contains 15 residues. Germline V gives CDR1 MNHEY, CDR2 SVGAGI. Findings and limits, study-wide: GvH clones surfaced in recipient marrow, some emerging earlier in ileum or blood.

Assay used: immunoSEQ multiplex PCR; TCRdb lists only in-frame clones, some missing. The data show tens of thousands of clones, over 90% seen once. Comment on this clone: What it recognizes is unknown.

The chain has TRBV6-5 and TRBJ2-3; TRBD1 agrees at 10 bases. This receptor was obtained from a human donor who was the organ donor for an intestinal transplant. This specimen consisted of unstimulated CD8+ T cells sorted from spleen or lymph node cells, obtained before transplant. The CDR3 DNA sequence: TGTGCCAGCAGTTCCCGGGACAGGGGAACAGATACGCAGTATTTT. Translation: CASSSRDRGTDTQYF.